This entry lists 10 T cell receptor beta chains sequenced from one sample in a study of cytomegalovirus exposure and HLA in healthy donors. In the PCR, 60 Vbeta and 13 Jbeta primers were used. Clones were sequenced by immunoSEQ multiplex PCR, and TCRdb holds only the in-frame ones, with some missing. Here the sample spans about 120,000 clones, about 69% being singletons. The sequenced sample consisted of PBMCs. The origin of the receptors is a woman in her late teens or twenties in good health and CMV-seronegative.

The J gene is TRBJ1-5, the V gene TRBV28, with D tentatively TRBD1 (6 bases). Germline V gives CDR1 MDHEN, CDR2 SYDVKM. V was cut by 1 base and J by 2 bases, with 18 bases left in between. This CDR3 has 18 residues. The CDR3 is CASSLSRGGGTGNQPQHF. CDR3 bases: TGTGCCAGCAGTTTATCTCGAGGGGGTGGGACGGGCAATCAGCCCCAGCATTTT.

This clone showed up just once. The chain has TRBV4-1 and TRBJ2-1; D is undetermined. CDR1 is MGHRA, CDR2 YSYEKL, per germline. V gave up 2 bases and J gave up 13 bases, with 15 bases separating them. The CDR3 covers 13 residues. The CDR3 sequence: CASSQFGFAGQFF. CDR3 sequence (DNA): TGCGCCAGCAGCCAATTCGGTTTTGCAGGCCAGTTCTTC.

This clone was observed a few times. CDR3 amino acids: CASSLAGMGQPQHF. The DNA of the CDR3 is TGCGCCAGCAGCTTGGCGGGGATGGGGCAGCCCCAGCATTTT. The V call is TRBV5-1, the J call TRBJ1-5; D gene uncertain. V lost 0 bases and J lost 7, with 11 bases in between. The CDR3 covers 14 residues. Germline CDR1 reads SGHRS; CDR2 reads YFSETQ.

The V and J genes are TRBV29-1 and TRBJ2-3; 8 nucleotides line up with TRBD1. V gave up 4 bases and J gave up 2 bases; unmatched junction bases: 8. Germline V gene data show CDR1 as SQVTM and CDR2 as ANQGSEA. There are 15 residues in the CDR3. This CDR3 reads CSVGSDRGFTDTQYF. The CDR3 nucleotides are TGCAGCGTTGGGAGCGACAGGGGCTTCACAGATACGCAGTATTTT.

The chain links TRBV27 to TRBJ2-7; D remains unclear. Trimming took off 4 bases at V and 0 bases at J, with 4 bases between the two ends. Per the germline V gene, CDR1 is MNHEY and CDR2 is SMNVEV (reference sequence). The CDR3 length is 12 residues. CDR3 bases: TGTGCCAGCAGTTCCCTCTCCTACGAGCAGTACTTC. This translates into CASSSLSYEQYF.

The genes are TRBV18 and TRBJ2-5; a weak D match, TRBD1 (6 bases). The CDR3 length is 14 residues. Trimming removed 3 bases from V and 5 bases from J, with 13 bases in between. Germline V CDR1 and CDR2: KGHSH, LQKENI. Written as DNA, the CDR3 is TGTGCCAGCTCACCTCCGGGACACGGGGAGACCCAGTACTTC. Encoded protein: CASSPPGHGETQYF.

This clone was counted a single time. The chain employs TRBV19 and TRBJ1-5; the D is unclear. V was cut by 1 base and J by 7 bases, with 17 bases left in between. In germline, CDR1 is LNHDA, CDR2 SQIVND (reference sequence). The CDR3 loop spans 16 amino acids. Here the CDR3 reads CASSIVRDAGGQPQHF. CDR3 nucleotide sequence: TGTGCCAGTAGTATAGTCCGAGACGCCGGCGGGCAGCCCCAGCATTTT.

This clone was seen a single time. V and J are TRBV2 and TRBJ1-5, with D possibly matching TRBD1 (6 bases). V lost 2 bases and J lost 1, with 12 bases in between. This CDR3 is built from 16 residues. Per the germline V gene, CDR1 is SNHLY and CDR2 is FYNNEI. The CDR3 loop reads CASSELQGMSNQPQHF. The CDR3 bases are TGTGCCAGCAGTGAACTTCAGGGGATGAGCAATCAGCCCCAGCATTTT.

The chain couples TRBV27 to TRBJ2-7, with a weak D call TRBD1 (6 bases). With 2 bases removed from V and 0 bases from J, the gap between germline ends came to 11 bases. The CDR3 has 15 amino acids. The V gene's germline CDR1 is MNHEY and CDR2 SMNVEV (reference sequence). The CDR3 spells CASSLTPDSSYEQYF. The CDR3 DNA reads TGTGCCAGCAGTTTAACCCCGGACAGCTCCTACGAGCAGTACTTC.

The gene calls are TRBV6-5 and TRBJ2-1, with TRBD2 as a possible D gene (5 bases). The CDR3 totals 16 residues. V was pared by 0 bases and J by 2 bases, with 11 bases between. Germline assignment: CDR1 MNHEY and CDR2 SVGAGI. CDR3 sequence: CASSYSRLTTYNEQFF. The DNA of the CDR3 is TGTGCCAGCAGTTACTCAAGACTAACAACCTACAATGAGCAGTTCTTC.